The 4 T cell receptor beta chains listed next were all sequenced from one sample in a study of OX40 agonist ivuxolimab in advanced cancers. Method: immunoSEQ multiplex PCR; TCRdb's copy keeps in-frame clones and lacks some. The sample carries under 15,000 clones, around 83% recorded once. Specimen: CD4+ or CD8+ T cells sorted from blood, collected in a trial of the OX40 agonist ivuxolimab. The receptors shown here come from an adult with an advanced solid tumor such as melanoma, head and neck, liver or kidney cancer.

The V gene is TRBV11-2, the J gene TRBJ2-1, with D maybe TRBD2 (7 bases). CDR3 size: 15 residues. Trimming removed 4 bases from V and 8 bases from J, with 18 bases in between. Germline V gene sequence: CDR1 SGHAT, CDR2 FQNNGV. CDR3 coding DNA: TGTGCCAGCAGCTCCCAAAGACAGGCGGGGGATGAGCAGTTCTTC. Encoded protein: CASSSQRQAGDEQFF.

The sample holds one count of this clone. The V call is TRBV4-1, the J call TRBJ1-2, with a weak D call TRBD1 (5 bases). Germline CDR1 and CDR2: MGHRA and YSYEKL. V lost 0 bases and J 2 bases, leaving 13 bases between the germline ends. This CDR3 has 16 amino acids. CDR3 DNA: TGCGCCAGCAGCCAAGAAAGCACAGGAACCAACTATGGCTACACCTTC. Translation gives CASSQESTGTNYGYTF.

The chain combines TRBV5-1 with TRBJ1-2; TRBD1 might be the D (5 bases). Germline assignment: CDR1 SGHRS and CDR2 YFSETQ. The CDR3 consists of 14 residues. The V and J ends lost 3 bases and 4 bases respectively, with 13 bases between them. The CDR3 sequence: CASSSPRDPYGYTF. Written as DNA, the CDR3 is TGCGCCAGCAGCTCGCCCCGGGACCCCTATGGCTACACCTTC.

This clone was seen a few times. The chain recombines TRBV4-2 with TRBJ2-7; possible D gene TRBD2, 5 bases. V was cut by 5 bases and J by 5 bases, with 10 bases left in between. This CDR3 region has 12 residues. Looked up from germline, CDR1 is LGHNA and CDR2 is YNFKEQ. DNA of the CDR3: TGTGCCAGCAGCTTCGGACTCCACGAGCAGTACTTC. Its translation is CASSFGLHEQYF.